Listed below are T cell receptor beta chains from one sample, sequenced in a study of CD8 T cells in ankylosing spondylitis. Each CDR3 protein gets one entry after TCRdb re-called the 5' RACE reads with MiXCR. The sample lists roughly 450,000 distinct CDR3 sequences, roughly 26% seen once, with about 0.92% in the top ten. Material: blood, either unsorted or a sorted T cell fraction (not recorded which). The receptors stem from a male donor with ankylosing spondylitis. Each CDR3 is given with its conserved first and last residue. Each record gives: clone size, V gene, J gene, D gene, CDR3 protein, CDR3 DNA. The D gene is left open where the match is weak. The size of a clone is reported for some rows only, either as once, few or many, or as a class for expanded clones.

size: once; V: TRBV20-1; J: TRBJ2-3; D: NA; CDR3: CSASMGPVEDTQYF; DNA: TGCAGTGCTAGTATGGGGCCCGTCGAAGATACGCAGTATTTT
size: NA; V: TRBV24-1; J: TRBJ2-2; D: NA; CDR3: CATSVSAGELFF; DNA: TGTGCCACCAGTGTTTCAGCCGGGGAGCTGTTTTTT
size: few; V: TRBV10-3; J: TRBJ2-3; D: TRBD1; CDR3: CAISETGTDTDTQYF; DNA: TGTGCCATCAGTGAGACCGGGACAGACACAGATACGCAGTATTTT
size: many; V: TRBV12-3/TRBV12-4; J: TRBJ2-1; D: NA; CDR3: CASTLGNEQFF; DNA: TGTGCCAGCACCCTTGGCAATGAGCAGTTCTTC
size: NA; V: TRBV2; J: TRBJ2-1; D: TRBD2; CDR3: CASNRLAGEYNEQFF; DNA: TGTGCCAGCAACAGACTAGCGGGGGAATACAATGAGCAGTTCTTC
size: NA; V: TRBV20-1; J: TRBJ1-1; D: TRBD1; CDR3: CSASSLGQGNTEAFF; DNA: TGCAGTGCTAGTTCCTTGGGACAGGGAAACACTGAAGCTTTCTTT
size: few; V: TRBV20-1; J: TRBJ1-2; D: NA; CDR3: CSARDLAETYGYTF; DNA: TGCAGTGCTAGAGATCTGGCAGAAACCTATGGCTACACCTTC
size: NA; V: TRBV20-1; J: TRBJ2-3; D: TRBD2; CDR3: CSATAGGKADTQYF; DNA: TGCAGTGCCACAGCGGGAGGAAAAGCAGATACGCAGTATTTT
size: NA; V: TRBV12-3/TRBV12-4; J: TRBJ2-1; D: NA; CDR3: CASSPNPGRNPAGEQFF; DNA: TGTGCCAGCAGTCCGAATCCGGGACGGAACCCTGCGGGTGAGCAGTTCTTC
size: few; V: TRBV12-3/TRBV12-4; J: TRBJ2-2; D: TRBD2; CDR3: CASTFGRTNTGELFF; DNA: TGTGCCAGCACTTTCGGGAGGACGAACACCGGGGAGCTGTTTTTT
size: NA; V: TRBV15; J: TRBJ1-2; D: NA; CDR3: CATSRDLGNYGYTF; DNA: TGTGCCACCAGCAGAGATCTAGGGAACTATGGCTACACCTTC
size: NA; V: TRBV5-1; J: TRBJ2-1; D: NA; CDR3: CASSLDYLRGYNEQFF; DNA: TGCGCCAGCAGCTTGGACTACCTAAGGGGTTACAATGAGCAGTTCTTC
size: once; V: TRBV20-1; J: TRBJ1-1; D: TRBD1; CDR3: CSAPKTGGRGTEAFF; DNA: TGCAGTGCTCCGAAAACAGGGGGCCGTGGGACTGAAGCTTTCTTT
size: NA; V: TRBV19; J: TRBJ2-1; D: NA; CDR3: CAVRVSSGSYNEQFF; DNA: TGTGCCGTTCGGGTGAGCTCTGGCTCCTACAATGAGCAGTTCTTC
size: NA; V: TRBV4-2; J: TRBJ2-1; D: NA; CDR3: CASSQEPGEQFF; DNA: TGTGCCAGCAGCCAAGAGCCCGGGGAGCAGTTCTTC
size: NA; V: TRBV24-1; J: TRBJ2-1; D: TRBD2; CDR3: CATSDRRGSSYNEQFF; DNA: TGTGCCACCAGTGACCGACGCGGGAGCTCCTACAATGAGCAGTTCTTC
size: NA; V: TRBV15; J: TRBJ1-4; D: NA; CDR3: CATSRDRVEKLFF; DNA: TGTGCCACCAGCAGAGATCGAGTTGAAAAACTGTTTTTT
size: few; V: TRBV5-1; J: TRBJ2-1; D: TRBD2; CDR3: CASSSQGGSSYNEQFF; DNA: TGCGCCAGCAGCTCCCAAGGCGGGAGCTCCTACAATGAGCAGTTCTTC
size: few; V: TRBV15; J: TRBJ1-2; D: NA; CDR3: CATSRPPTANYGYTF; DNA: TGTGCCACCAGCAGACCCCCGACCGCTAACTATGGCTACACCTTC
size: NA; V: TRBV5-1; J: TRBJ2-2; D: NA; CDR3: CASTFLTGELFF; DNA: TGCGCCAGCACCTTCTTAACCGGGGAGCTGTTTTTT
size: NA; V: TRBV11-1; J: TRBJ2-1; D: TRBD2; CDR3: CASSNRPAGTRSRNEQFF; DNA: TGTGCCAGCAGCAACCGACCCGCCGGGACTAGGAGTAGGAATGAGCAGTTCTTC
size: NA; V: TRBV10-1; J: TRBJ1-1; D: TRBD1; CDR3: CASSDQQGSEAFF; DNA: TGCGCCAGCAGTGATCAACAGGGGAGTGAAGCTTTCTTT
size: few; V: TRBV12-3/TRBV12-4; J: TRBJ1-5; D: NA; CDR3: CASGSGYNQPQHF; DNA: TGTGCCAGCGGTTCAGGGTACAATCAGCCCCAGCATTTT
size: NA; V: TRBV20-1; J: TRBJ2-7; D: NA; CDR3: CSARGADLKKQYF; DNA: TGCAGTGCTAGAGGGGCGGACCTTAAGAAGCAGTACTTC
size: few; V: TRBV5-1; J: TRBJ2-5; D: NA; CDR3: CASSLAGRQETQYF; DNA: TGCGCCAGCAGCTTGGCCGGCAGACAAGAGACCCAGTACTTC
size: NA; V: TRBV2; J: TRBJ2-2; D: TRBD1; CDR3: CASSEQGADGELFF; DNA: TGTGCCAGCAGTGAACAGGGGGCGGACGGGGAGCTGTTTTTT
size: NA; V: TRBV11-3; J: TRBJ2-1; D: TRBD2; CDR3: CASSPPRTSGIGEQFF; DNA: TGTGCCAGCAGCCCCCCCCGGACTAGCGGGATTGGTGAGCAGTTCTTC
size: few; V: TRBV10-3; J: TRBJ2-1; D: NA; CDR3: CAISDDVYNEQFF; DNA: TGTGCCATCAGCGATGACGTATACAATGAGCAGTTCTTC
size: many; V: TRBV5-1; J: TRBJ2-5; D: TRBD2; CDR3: CASSFEAGLGETQYF; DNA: TGCGCCAGCAGCTTTGAAGCGGGATTAGGGGAGACCCAGTACTTC
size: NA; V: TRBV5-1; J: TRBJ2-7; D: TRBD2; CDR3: CASSPRGLAGGPYEQYF; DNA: TGCGCCAGCAGCCCCAGGGGACTAGCGGGAGGGCCCTACGAGCAGTACTTC
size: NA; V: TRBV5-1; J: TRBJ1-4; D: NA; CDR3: CASSYGGLGEKLFF; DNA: TGCGCCAGCAGTTACGGGGGCTTAGGTGAAAAACTGTTTTTT
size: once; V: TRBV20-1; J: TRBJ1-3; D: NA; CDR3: CSAPQGNSGNTIYF; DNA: TGCAGTGCTCCCCAGGGGAACTCTGGAAACACCATATATTTT
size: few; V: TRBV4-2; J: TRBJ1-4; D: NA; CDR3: CASSQAHYSDARELFF; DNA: TGTGCCAGCAGCCAAGCCCACTACTCGGACGCAAGGGAACTGTTTTTT
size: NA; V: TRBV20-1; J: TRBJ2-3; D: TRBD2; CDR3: CSATGQTSGTTDTQYF; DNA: TGCAGTGCCACCGGGCAAACTAGCGGAACCACAGATACGCAGTATTTT
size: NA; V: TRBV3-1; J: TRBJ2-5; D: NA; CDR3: CASSQEAKETQYF; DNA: TGTGCCAGCAGCCAAGAGGCCAAAGAGACCCAGTACTTC
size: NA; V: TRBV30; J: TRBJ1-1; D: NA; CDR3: CAWSTGLNTEAFF; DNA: TGTGCCTGGAGCACAGGGCTGAACACTGAAGCTTTCTTT
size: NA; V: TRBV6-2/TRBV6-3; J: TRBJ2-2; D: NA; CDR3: CASSFSETNTGELFF; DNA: TGTGCCAGCAGTTTTTCAGAAACGAACACCGGGGAGCTGTTTTTT
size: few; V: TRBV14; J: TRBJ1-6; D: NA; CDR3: CASSPLGVSPLHF; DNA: TGTGCCAGCAGCCCCCTGGGGGTCTCACCCCTCCACTTT
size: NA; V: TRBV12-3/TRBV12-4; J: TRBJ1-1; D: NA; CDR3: CASTSRGTEAFF; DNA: TGTGCCAGCACCTCGAGGGGCACTGAAGCTTTCTTT
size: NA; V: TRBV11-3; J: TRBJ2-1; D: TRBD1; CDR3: CASSPGQGIEYNEQFF; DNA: TGTGCCAGCAGCCCGGGACAGGGGATTGAGTACAATGAGCAGTTCTTC
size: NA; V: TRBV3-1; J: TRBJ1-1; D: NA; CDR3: CASSRGSDIMNTEAFF; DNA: TGTGCCAGCAGCCGGGGATCGGACATTATGAACACTGAAGCTTTCTTT
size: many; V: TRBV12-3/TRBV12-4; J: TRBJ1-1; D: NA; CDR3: CASSFNRESAEAFF; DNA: TGTGCCAGCAGTTTTAACAGGGAATCGGCTGAAGCTTTCTTT
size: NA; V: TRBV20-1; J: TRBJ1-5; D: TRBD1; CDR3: CSARGETGVDQPQHF; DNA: TGCAGTGCTAGAGGGGAGACAGGGGTCGATCAGCCCCAGCATTTT
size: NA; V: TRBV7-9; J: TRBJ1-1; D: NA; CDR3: CASSTSGGNTEAFF; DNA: TGTGCCAGCAGTACCTCCGGGGGGAACACTGAAGCTTTCTTT
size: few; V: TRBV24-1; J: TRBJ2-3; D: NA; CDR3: CATSDWGRADTQYF; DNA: TGTGCCACCAGTGATTGGGGCAGGGCAGATACGCAGTATTTT
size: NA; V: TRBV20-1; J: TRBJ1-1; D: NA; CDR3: CSARKVNEAFF; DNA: TGCAGTGCTCGGAAGGTAAATGAAGCTTTCTTT